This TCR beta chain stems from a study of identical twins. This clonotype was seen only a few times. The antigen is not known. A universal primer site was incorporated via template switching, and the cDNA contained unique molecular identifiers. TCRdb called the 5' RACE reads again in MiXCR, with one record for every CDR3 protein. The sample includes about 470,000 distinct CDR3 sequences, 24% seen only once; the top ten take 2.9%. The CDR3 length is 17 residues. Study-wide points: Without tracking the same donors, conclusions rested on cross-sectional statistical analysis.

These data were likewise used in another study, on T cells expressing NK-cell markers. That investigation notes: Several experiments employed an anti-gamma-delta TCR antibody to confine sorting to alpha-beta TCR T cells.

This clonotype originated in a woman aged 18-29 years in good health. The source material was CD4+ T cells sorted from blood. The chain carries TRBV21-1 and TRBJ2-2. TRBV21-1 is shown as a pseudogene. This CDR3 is CASSKAVDTANTGELFF. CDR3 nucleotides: TGTGCCAGCAGCAAAGCGGTTGACACAGCGAACACCGGGGAGCTGTTTTTT.